This T cell receptor beta chain came from a study of blood T cell repertoires in COVID-19. Assay used: immunoSEQ multiplex PCR; TCRdb lists only in-frame clones, some missing. The data contain roughly 54,000 clones, 80% to 90% of them singletons. V lost 1 base, J lost 1 base, and 19 bases lay in between. The CDR3 has 18 amino acids. Germline values: CDR1 KGHSH, CDR2 LQKENI. The source is a human donor in a cohort sampled during active COVID-19. Sequencing used peripheral blood. V and J are TRBV18 and TRBJ2-5, with D perhaps TRBD1 (6 bases). As DNA, the CDR3 is TGTGCCAGCTCACCACTGTTCGGGGCTCAGGGGTCCCAAGAGACCCAGTACTTC. Protein product: CASSPLFGAQGSQETQYF. The full variable domain, completed using reference TRBV18 and TRBJ2-5, is NAGVMQNPRHLVRRRGQEARLRCSPMKGHSHVYWYRQLPEEGLKFMVYLQKENIIDESGMPKERFSAEFPKEGPSILRIQQVVRGDSAAYFCASSPLFGAQGSQETQYFGPGTRLLVL.